Shown below are 32 T cell receptor beta chains from a single sample sequenced in a study of identifying expanded T cells in peripheral blood. Data came from immunoSEQ multiplex PCR; TCRdb stores just in-frame clones and leaves some out. The repertoire holds 95,000 or so clones, with around 85% as singletons. Sequencing was performed on blood. The receptor set was obtained from a person aged 18-70 years in good health.

V gene TRBV9 combines with J gene TRBJ2-5; D remains ambiguous. Germline V gives CDR1 SGDLS, CDR2 YYNGEE. V was cut by 0 bases and J by 5 bases, with 11 bases left in between. CDR3 length equals 14 residues. CDR3 nucleotides: TGTGCCAGCAGCGTAGGTCTAGTTGGGGAGACCCAGTACTTC. The encoded protein is CASSVGLVGETQYF.

This chain uses TRBV7-6 with TRBJ1-4; TRBD1 matches at 9 bases. V gave up 6 bases and J gave up 0 bases; unmatched junction bases: 5. The length of the CDR3 is 16 residues. Germline CDR1 and CDR2: SGHVS and FNYEAQ. The CDR3 loop is CASRLTGGATNEKLFF. CDR3 nucleotide sequence: TGTGCCAGCAGATTAACAGGGGGCGCAACTAATGAAAAACTGTTTTTT.

The rearrangement joins TRBV2 to TRBJ2-7, with D tentatively TRBD1 (6 bases). This CDR3 has 15 residues. Germline CDR1 reads SNHLY; CDR2 reads FYNNEI. V lost 7 bases and J lost 6, with 22 bases in between. Here the CDR3 reads CASIPPGQPSAEQYF. The CDR3 nucleotides read TGTGCCAGCATACCACCGGGACAACCTTCCGCCGAGCAGTACTTC.

This rearrangement joins TRBV7-8 to TRBJ2-2, with D maybe TRBD1 (6 bases). The CDR3 has 15 residues. The germline V and J ends were trimmed by 6 bases and 5 bases, with 16 bases remaining between them. CDR1 SGHVS and CDR2 FQNEAQ come from the germline V gene. CDR3 region: CASSPPGQFTGELFF. In DNA, the CDR3 is TGTGCCAGCAGTCCTCCTGGACAGTTTACCGGGGAGCTGTTTTTT.

At least ten counts were recorded for this clone. The chain combines TRBV2 with TRBJ2-2; 10 nucleotides line up with TRBD1. CDR1 and CDR2 from the germline V gene are SNHLY and FYNNEI. The CDR3 runs to 16 residues. Trimming removed 6 bases from V and 5 bases from J; junction bases left unmatched: 9. In DNA form, the CDR3 reads TGTGCCAGCAGCTACCGGGACAGGGGAGGTACCGGGGAGCTGTTTTTT. Protein sequence: CASSYRDRGGTGELFF.

This chain links TRBV4-1 with TRBJ2-5; 8 bases are a match to TRBD2. Germline V gene data show CDR1 as MGHRA and CDR2 as YSYEKL. Losses at the gene ends were 4 bases for V and 5 bases for J; bases not matched to a gene: 9. This CDR3 is 15 amino acids long. The CDR3 nucleotides are TGCGCCAGCAGCCCGAGCGGGGGCGGATACGAGACCCAGTACTTC. Its protein is CASSPSGGGYETQYF.

This chain joins TRBV15 and TRBJ1-4; a possible D gene is TRBD1 (5 bases). The CDR3 has 15 amino acids. Trimming left V 4 bases short and J 4 bases short, with 13 bases between. The V gene's germline CDR1 is LNHNV and CDR2 YYDKDF (reference sequence). The CDR3 loop reads CATSMKQAINEKLFF. The DNA of the CDR3 is TGTGCCACCAGCATGAAACAGGCTATTAATGAAAAACTGTTTTTT.

V is TRBV7-9 and J is TRBJ2-7; D unresolved. Germline lookup yields CDR1 SEHNR and CDR2 FQNEAQ (reference sequence). V lost 1 base and J 8 bases, leaving 6 bases between the germline ends. The CDR3 extends over 11 amino acids. CDR3 protein: CASSLGEKQYF. As DNA, the CDR3 is TGTGCCAGCAGCTTAGGTGAGAAGCAGTACTTC.

The chain uses TRBV13 and TRBJ2-1, with 7 bases identical to TRBD1. CDR1 is PRHDT, CDR2 FYEKMQ, per germline (reference sequence). The CDR3 covers 12 residues. Trimming cost V 5 bases and J 10 bases; bases outside gene matches: 5. CDR3 amino acids: CASSPQGREQFF. In nucleotides, the CDR3 is TGTGCCAGCAGCCCACAGGGGCGGGAGCAGTTCTTC.

The chain couples TRBV6-5 to TRBJ2-2; D call uncertain. The CDR3 totals 13 residues. V was pared by 6 bases and J by 0 bases, with 5 bases between. Germline V gives CDR1 MNHEY, CDR2 SVGAGI. CDR3 sequence: CASSRPNTGELFF. CDR3 DNA: TGTGCCAGCAGCAGACCGAACACCGGGGAGCTGTTTTTT.

With regard to this clone: The same CDR3 also results from other DNA sequences found in this sample. The chain is built from TRBV7-2 and TRBJ2-5; 7 bases align to TRBD2. CDR3 length: 14 amino acids. In germline, CDR1 is SGHTA, CDR2 FQGNSA. Trimming at V came to 1 base and at J to 5 bases, leaving 4 bases not matched to a gene. The CDR3, as DNA: TGTGCCAGCAGCTTAGGCGGGGGTGGTGAGACCCAGTACTTC. Translation: CASSLGGGGETQYF.

This clone was detected only once. The gene calls are TRBV7-9 and TRBJ2-5, with 7 bases aligning to TRBD2. Germline V lookup: CDR1 SEHNR, CDR2 FQNEAQ (reference sequence). J lost 5 bases, V lost 6 bases, and 3 bases had no gene match. This CDR3 is 12 amino acids long. The CDR3 DNA reads as TGTGCCAGCAGGTGGACTAGTGAGACCCAGTACTTC. As protein: CASRWTSETQYF.

V is TRBV5-1 and J is TRBJ2-3; 7 bases line up with TRBD1. The V segment lost 5 bases and the J segment 0 bases; nucleotides outside the gene matches: 3. The CDR3 covers 14 residues. Germline V gene data show CDR1 as SGHRS and CDR2 as YFSETQ. Here the CDR3 DNA reads TGCGCCAGCAGAAGACAGGGCAGCACAGATACGCAGTATTTT. This encodes CASRRQGSTDTQYF.

The chain carries TRBV21-1 and TRBJ2-7. TRBV21-1 is flagged as a pseudogene. The CDR3 runs to 14 residues. The CDR3 protein is CASGLPGSSYEQYF. The CDR3 nucleotides read TGTGCCAGCGGCCTACCGGGCAGTTCCTACGAGCAGTACTTC.

The CDR3 DNA sequence: TGTGCCAGCAGCTTATCCATACATACCGGGCTACGGGCCAACGTCCTGACTTTC. This sequence encodes CASSLSIHTGLRANVLTF. The chain is built from TRBV11-2 and TRBJ2-6; D gene uncertain. This CDR3 region has 18 residues. CDR1 is SGHAT and CDR2 is FQNNGV in the germline V gene. The V gene lost 2 bases and the J gene lost 5 bases, with 19 bases spanning the gap.

This rearrangement joins TRBV27 to TRBJ1-1; D remains ambiguous. Trimming shortened V by 2 bases and J by 1 base, and 5 bases separated the two germline ends. CDR3 size: 13 residues. CDR1 and CDR2 from the germline V gene are MNHEY and SMNVEV (reference sequence). The DNA of the CDR3 is TGTGCCAGCAGTTTAGTGGAGAACACTGAAGCTTTCTTT. Translated: CASSLVENTEAFF.

The chain uses TRBV7-2 and TRBJ1-6; unclear D gene. CDR3 length: 12 amino acids. Trimming cost V 1 base and J 9 bases, with 4 bases left between them. Looked up from germline, CDR1 is SGHTA and CDR2 is FQGNSA. The CDR3 reads CASSLGRSPLHF. CDR3 nucleotide sequence: TGTGCCAGCAGCTTAGGGCGTTCACCCCTCCACTTT.

The chain carries TRBV19 and TRBJ2-7; perhaps TRBD2 as D (6 bases). Per the germline V gene, CDR1 is LNHDA and CDR2 is SQIVND (reference sequence). V lost 3 bases to trimming and J lost 6 bases, with 9 bases between them. The CDR3 is made up of 12 amino acids. CDR3 region: CASSIPEGEQYF. The CDR3 DNA reads as TGTGCCAGTAGTATTCCGGAGGGCGAGCAGTACTTC.

J is TRBJ2-3 and V is TRBV29-1; D assignment may be TRBD1 or TRBD2 (6 bases each). The CDR3 is 16 residues long. V was shortened by 0 bases and J by 1 base, with 14 bases between the two germline ends. Germline V gives CDR1 SQVTM, CDR2 ANQGSEA. The DNA for the CDR3 is TGCAGCGTTGAAGATTCCAGGGGAGGCCGCACAGATACGCAGTATTTT. It is translated as CSVEDSRGGRTDTQYF.

Comments on this clone: Within the sample, other DNA sequences also encode this same CDR3. The chain recombines TRBV4-1 with TRBJ2-7; the D is unclear. Per germline, CDR1 MGHRA and CDR2 YSYEKL. Trimming took off 1 base at V and 6 bases at J, with 13 bases between the two ends. This CDR3 has 14 amino acids. This CDR3 reads CASSQVRSQAEQYF. The DNA of the CDR3 is TGCGCCAGCAGCCAAGTTAGGAGTCAGGCCGAGCAGTACTTC.

The chain has TRBV10-1 and TRBJ1-1; D uncertain. V lost 8 bases and J lost 2, with 12 bases in between. CDR1 WNHNN and CDR2 SYGVQD come from the germline V gene (reference sequence). This CDR3 has 13 residues. In nucleotides, the CDR3 is TGCGCCAGCGTCCCTGTAGCTAACACTGAAGCTTTCTTT. It is translated as CASVPVANTEAFF.

The V call is TRBV7-9, the J call TRBJ2-3, with D possibly matching TRBD1 (5 bases). Germline CDR1 is SEHNR and CDR2 is FQNEAQ (reference sequence). The CDR3 extends over 15 amino acids. The V end lost 0 bases, the J end lost 4 bases, and 11 bases lay between the germline ends. The CDR3 sequence is CASSLAQGVSDTQYF. The CDR3, as DNA: TGTGCCAGCAGCTTAGCTCAAGGGGTTTCAGATACGCAGTATTTT.

This clone has only one observation. The J gene is TRBJ2-1, the V gene TRBV7-2; D is unclear. Germline values: CDR1 SGHTA, CDR2 FQGNSA. The CDR3 extends over 15 amino acids. Trimming left V 5 bases short and J 6 bases short, with 17 bases between. CDR3 nucleotides: TGTGCCAGCAGCGTAGTCACTGTTACAGTCAATGAGCAGTTCTTC. Protein product: CASSVVTVTVNEQFF.

V gene TRBV11-2 combines with J gene TRBJ1-1; D unresolved. Trimming removed 3 bases at V and 0 bases at J, with 14 bases between. The CDR3 runs 16 residues. The V gene's germline CDR1 is SGHAT and CDR2 FQNNGV. As DNA, the CDR3 is TGTGCCAGCAGCTTTTTCCCTCAGAAAATGAACACTGAAGCTTTCTTT. Its translation is CASSFFPQKMNTEAFF.

The V call is TRBV5-1, the J call TRBJ2-5; no reliable D call. Trimming cost V 6 bases and J 2 bases, with 14 bases left between them. The CDR3 has 14 amino acids. CDR1 and CDR2 from the germline V gene are SGHRS and YFSETQ. CDR3 nucleotides: TGCGCCAGCAAACCCGGCCGGGTGCAAGAGACCCAGTACTTC. This codes for CASKPGRVQETQYF.

The J gene is TRBJ2-7, the V gene TRBV7-8, with TRBD1 identical over 7 bases. Germline V gives CDR1 SGHVS, CDR2 FQNEAQ. CDR3 length equals 17 residues. V was clipped by 5 bases and J by 0 bases; unmatched bases: 13. Here the CDR3 reads CASSREGGFYSSYEQYF. As DNA, the CDR3 is TGTGCCAGCAGCCGCGAAGGGGGCTTCTATAGCTCCTACGAGCAGTACTTC. The entire variable domain, with the rest obtained from reference TRBV7-8 and TRBJ2-7, is as follows: GAGVSQSPRYKVAKRGQDVALRCDPISGHVSLFWYQQALGQGPEFLTYFQNEAQLDKSGLPSDRFFAERPEGSVSTLKIQRTQQEDSAVYLCASSREGGFYSSYEQYFGPGTRLTVT.

The chain has TRBV27 and TRBJ2-1; 8 nucleotides line up with TRBD2. Germline V gene data show CDR1 as MNHEY and CDR2 as SMNVEV (reference sequence). The trim removed 10 bases at V and 5 bases at J, leaving 10 bases unmatched. This CDR3 contains 14 residues. The CDR3: CAIKRAGGHNEQFF. The CDR3, as DNA: TGTGCCATCAAAAGGGCGGGGGGCCACAATGAGCAGTTCTTC.

The chain is built from TRBV2 and TRBJ2-3; D unresolved. V was cut by 11 bases and J by 2 bases, with 17 bases left in between. CDR3 length: 14 residues. CDR1 and CDR2 from the germline V gene are SNHLY and FYNNEI. The CDR3 loop is CACLPGLFTDTQYF. In nucleotides, the CDR3 is TGTGCCTGCTTACCGGGTCTTTTCACAGATACGCAGTATTTT.

This chain connects TRBV19 to TRBJ2-7, with 8 bases matching TRBD2. CDR3 length equals 15 residues. V trimming: 5 bases; J trimming: 4 bases; junction bases outside the gene matches: 10. Per germline, CDR1 LNHDA and CDR2 SQIVND (reference sequence). This chain's CDR3 is CASSRSGVAGYEQYF. CDR3 bases: TGTGCCAGTAGTCGCTCGGGGGTAGCGGGGTACGAGCAGTACTTC.

The V gene is TRBV4-1, the J gene TRBJ2-5; D not resolved. This CDR3 is built from 18 residues. The germline CDR1 and CDR2 sequences are MGHRA and YSYEKL. V dropped 0 bases and J dropped 5 bases, with 22 bases sitting between them. The CDR3: CASSQDMLAYQETETQYF. For the CDR3, the DNA is TGCGCCAGCAGCCAAGATATGTTGGCCTACCAAGAGACCGAGACCCAGTACTTC.

The chain employs TRBV6-5 and TRBJ1-6; D possibly corresponds to TRBD1 (5 bases). This CDR3 has 13 amino acids. Germline V gene sequence: CDR1 MNHEY, CDR2 SVGAGI. Trimming shortened V by 11 bases and J by 9 bases, and 17 bases separated the two germline ends. This CDR3 is CASSEGTGSPLHF. The CDR3 DNA reads as TGTGCCTCGAGCGAGGGTACAGGTTCACCCCTCCACTTT.

This chain uses TRBV6-5 with TRBJ2-5, with 11 positions matching TRBD2. With 6 bases clipped from V and 4 bases from J, the junction kept 7 bases outside the gene matches. The CDR3 has 15 amino acids. From germline, CDR1 is MNHEY and CDR2 SVGAGI. CDR3: CASSHTGTSGETQYF. CDR3 nucleotide sequence: TGTGCCAGCAGCCACACTGGGACTAGCGGAGAGACCCAGTACTTC.